This T cell receptor (beta chain) was identified during a study of CD8+CD57+ T cells in acquired aplastic anemia. The CDR3 has 14 amino acids. The V end lost 7 bases, the J end lost 3 bases, and 15 bases lay between the germline ends. CDR1 is MNHEY, CDR2 SVGAGI, per germline. Profiling that covered TCR beta VDJ and CDR3 relied on genomic DNA as its template. TCRdb redid the calling of the reads with MiXCR, one entry per CDR3 protein. This sample has roughly 150,000 distinct CDR3 sequences; more than 45% occur once, and the top ten carry approximately 2.9%. CD8+CD57+ cell expansion had been shown by flow cytometry in patients chosen for sequencing.

The clonotype was recovered from a human donor with aplastic anemia. The chain links TRBV6-5 to TRBJ1-2, with D perhaps matching TRBD1 (6 bases). The sample consisted of sorted CD4+, CD8+, or CD8+CD57+ T cells (not recorded which) from PBMCs. CDR3 protein: CASTLSRTDYGYTF. The CDR3 region has the DNA TGTGCCAGCACTTTAAGTCGGACAGACTATGGCTACACCTTC.